This TCR beta chain stems from a study of T-cell reconstitution after alpha-beta-depleted transplantation in children (dated by TCRdb to 2016 to 2017). Describing the broader study: The study quantitatively tracked T-cell immune reconstitution after TCRalphabeta/CD19-depleted allogeneic hematopoietic cell transplantation in children using TCR repertoire profiling.

Relative to germline, V is 6 bases shorter and J is 3 bases shorter, with 12 bases between their ends. Including cysteine and phenylalanine, the CDR3 has 13 amino acids. Only the CDR3 DNA is retained, 39 bases long and in frame from the first base. The method behind the library was PCR. Sequenced using an Illumina HiSeq 2500. TCR library preparation used molecular barcoding, with unique molecular identifiers applied to normalize quantification of the TCRbeta repertoire. The public reads were quality trimmed at Q25 with fastp and then assembled into clones with MiXCR by TCRdb, keeping productive beta chains. Each record represents a unique CDR3 protein, reported with the most common genes and DNA among its rows. This sample is represented by approximately 400,000 distinct CDR3 sequences; 15% to 20% of them were singletons. The ten largest account for 25% to 35% of the sample. Worth noting for this clonotype: The antigen this receptor binds is unknown. Within one base of it there is no much larger clone, and no base qualities were kept.

This specimen's treatment or condition label, interpreted: allogeneic hematopoietic cell transplantation with graft depleted of TCRalphabeta T cells and CD19 B cells. TCRalphabeta/CD19-depleted allogeneic hematopoietic cell grafts were given to the transplant recipients, all of whom were children. Paper-wide results and their limitations: In some patients, the high TCRbeta diversity seen at day 60 was put down to recipient T cells and intrathymic progenitors that had survived conditioning. Over the following months the frequencies of hyperexpanded clones went down, and after one year T-cell counts and TCRbeta diversity were mostly credited to newly produced T cells. The apparently early alphabetaT-cell count recovery about two months after transplant was reportedly dependent on only several hundred rapidly expanded clones derived from non-depleted graft cells.

The receptor's source is a boy under two years old who had a stem cell transplant for Wiskott-Aldrich syndrome, so the T cells may come from the graft donor. The specimen was PBMCs, mostly from graft donor cells, collected 360 days after TCRalphabeta/CD19-depleted stem cell transplant. The chain employs TRBV12-3 or TRBV12-4 and TRBJ2-7; the D segment cannot be called with confidence. CDR3 loop: CASRKTQSYEQYF. The DNA sequence is given as TGTGCCAGCAGAAAAACCCAGAGCTACGAGCAGTACTTC.